Here is one TCR beta chain with its context. Its cognate antigen is unknown. In germline, CDR1 is SGHDT, CDR2 YYEEEE. V lost 4 bases to trimming and J lost 8 bases, with 12 bases between them. This CDR3 region has 13 residues. The data originate from a study of cytomegalovirus exposure and HLA in healthy donors. These donors were members of the approximately 110-subject validation cohort, a group separate from the approximately 670-subject first cohort. Sequenced by immunoSEQ multiplex PCR; TCRdb stores in-frame clones only, minus some. The sample shows approximately 180,000 clones, roughly 86% of them seen only once. Findings of the study overall: Listed as cytomegalovirus-associated were roughly 180 TCR beta chains. Within the approximately 110 validation repertoires, first-cohort TCR clusters tended to co-occur, according to a later analysis. As confirmed in vitro, three CMV-associated chains were specific for CMV antigens.

The V call is TRBV5-6, the J call TRBJ1-4; a possible D gene is TRBD1 (5 bases). The TCR was taken from a young man in good health and CMV-seropositive. The specimen was PBMCs. DNA for the CDR3: TGTGCCAGCAGCGAGGCTTGGGGCGAAAAACTGTTTTTT. Translation: CASSEAWGEKLFF.